This TCR beta chain stems from a study of control samples from healthy donors and cancer patients (dated by TCRdb to 2018 to 2021). Library generation was performed with the immunoSEQ multiplex PCR assay. Entries here come from immuneACCESS through TCRdb and include only in-frame sequences with V and J called. Some clones fail to appear in such tables; in the studies checked, an unresolved V gene covers under half of the shortfall, and the cause of the remainder is unknown. This sample comprises roughly 450,000 clones, around nine tenths of them detected only once. Jointly, the top ten make up about 6.3% of the sample. On this clone: The specificity of this receptor is unknown. The junction and the germline gene differ at one end; a read error may be behind it.

The CDR3 covers 13 residues, taking in both the cysteine and the phenylalanine. The CDR3 DNA has 39 bases and is translated from base 1. Based on the germline V gene, the CDR1 and CDR2 sequences are SGHDT and YYEEEE. The TCR originated in a man aged 35-49 years with head and neck cancer. The V and J genes are TRBV5-6 and TRBJ1-1; the D gene lacks a confident call. Sequencing was performed on PBMCs. The CDR3 reads as follows: CASSFSSDTEAFF. Read as DNA, the sequence is TGTGCCAGCAGCTTCAGTTCCGACACGGAAGCTTTCTTT.